One T cell receptor (beta chain) is described in this entry. The germline gives CDR1 SGDLS, CDR2 YYNGEE. V was clipped by 4 bases and J by 10 bases; unmatched bases: 12. This CDR3 contains 15 residues. The data were taken from a study of technical replicates of blood from several donors. Data came from immunoSEQ multiplex PCR; TCRdb stores just in-frame clones and leaves some out. The top ten hold approximately 0.27% of the sample, which has over 60,000 clones, 90% to 95% seen once. Material for sequencing was T cells isolated from PBMCs. The V and J genes are TRBV9 and TRBJ2-1, with 9 bases identical to TRBD1. The receptor was isolated from a human donor in good health. Here the CDR3 DNA reads TGTGCCAGCAGCAGTTCGGACAGGGGCTGGGAAGAGCAGTTCTTC. Encoded protein: CASSSSDRGWEEQFF.